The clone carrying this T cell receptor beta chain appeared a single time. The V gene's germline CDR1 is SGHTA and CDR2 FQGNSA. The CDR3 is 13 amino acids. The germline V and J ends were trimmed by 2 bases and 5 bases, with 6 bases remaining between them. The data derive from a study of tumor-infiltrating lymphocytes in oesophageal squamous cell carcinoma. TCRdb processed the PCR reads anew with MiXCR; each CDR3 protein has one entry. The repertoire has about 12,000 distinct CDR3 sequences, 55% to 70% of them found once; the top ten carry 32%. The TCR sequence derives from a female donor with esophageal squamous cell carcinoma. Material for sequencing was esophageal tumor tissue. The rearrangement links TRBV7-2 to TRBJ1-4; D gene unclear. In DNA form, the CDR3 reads TGTGCCAGCAGCTTAAACAGAAATGAAAAACTGTTTTTT. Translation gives CASSLNRNEKLFF. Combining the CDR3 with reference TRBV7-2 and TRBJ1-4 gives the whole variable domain GAGVSQSPSNKVTEKGKDVELRCDPISGHTALYWYRQSLGQGLEFLIYFQGNSAPDKSGLPSDRFSAERTGGSVSTLTIQRTQQEDSAVYLCASSLNRNEKLFFGSGTQLSVL.